This T cell receptor beta chain was found in a study of blood T cell repertoires in COVID-19. Looking at the study overall: The United States, Italy and Spain supplied acute and convalescent COVID-19 samples. PBMCs, B-cell-depleted T cells, or T cells were the source of the cDNA or gDNA that made up the material.

Germline loops: CDR1 SNHLY, CDR2 FYNNEI. This CDR3 has 12 amino acids. The V gene end was trimmed by 9 bases and the J gene end by 4 bases; junction bases not matched to a gene: 5. Authors' analysis steps: The assay estimated nucleated cells by amplifying reference gene primers. Generated by immunoSEQ multiplex PCR, the TCRdb table keeps only in-frame clones and is missing some. The DNA was the basis for D and trimming; V, J and clone size are from that table. The table has about 47,000 clones, 80% to 85% seen once. The sequencing sample was made of peripheral blood. The chain links TRBV2 to TRBJ1-2; the match to TRBD1 covers 7 bases. This sequence originates from a man between 60 and 75 years old with active COVID-19. The CDR3 DNA reads TGTGCCAGTAGGGACAGTACCTATGGCTACACCTTC. Amino acid sequence: CASRDSTYGYTF.